This T cell receptor (beta chain) was sequenced in a study of shared clonotypes between healthy human individuals. Study summary: CD4 naive and CD4 memory each took three plates per donor, while CD8 naive took two and CD8 memory one.

The trim removed 5 bases at V and 3 bases at J, leaving 7 bases unmatched. The germline gives CDR1 LNHDA, CDR2 SQIVND (reference sequence). The CDR3 loop spans 15 amino acids. Using immunoSEQ multiplex PCR, the repertoire was profiled, and TCRdb retains in-frame clones only, with some absent. This sample has 850,000 to 1,200,000 clones, with roughly 80% found just once. Material: memory CD4+ T cells sorted from blood. Subset of the sample: CD45RA-negative fraction. The clonotype originates from a man in his late teens or twenties in good health. The chain couples TRBV19 to TRBJ2-3, with 8 bases aligning to TRBD1. CDR3 sequence (DNA): TGTGCCAGTAGTCCGTCCGGGACAGGAACAGATACGCAGTATTTT. Its protein product is CASSPSGTGTDTQYF.